This T cell receptor (beta chain) came from a study of memory CD8 T cells in hepatitis C reinfection. Study as a whole: A couple of donors resolved primary infection, then developed chronic reinfection.

Time point of the sample: pre-reinfection, 55 to 20 weeks before reinfection detection. TCR sequencing was done directly ex vivo on sorted cells, without expansion in vitro. The CDR3 consists of 12 residues. Trimming stripped 3 bases from V and 1 base from J, with 3 bases between. Germline V gives CDR1 SNHLY, CDR2 FYNNEI. Data came from immunoSEQ multiplex PCR; TCRdb stores just in-frame clones and leaves some out. The sample comprises tens of thousands of clones, roughly 86% of which are singletons, and 0.95% to 1.1% rests with the top ten. This receptor was taken from a man between 18 and 35 years old with hepatitis C virus infection. The sample was naive CD8+ T cells sorted from blood. The gene calls are TRBV2 and TRBJ1-2; no clear D gene. CDR3 sequence: CASSDLNYGYTF. The CDR3 DNA is TGTGCCAGCAGTGACCTTAACTATGGCTACACCTTC.